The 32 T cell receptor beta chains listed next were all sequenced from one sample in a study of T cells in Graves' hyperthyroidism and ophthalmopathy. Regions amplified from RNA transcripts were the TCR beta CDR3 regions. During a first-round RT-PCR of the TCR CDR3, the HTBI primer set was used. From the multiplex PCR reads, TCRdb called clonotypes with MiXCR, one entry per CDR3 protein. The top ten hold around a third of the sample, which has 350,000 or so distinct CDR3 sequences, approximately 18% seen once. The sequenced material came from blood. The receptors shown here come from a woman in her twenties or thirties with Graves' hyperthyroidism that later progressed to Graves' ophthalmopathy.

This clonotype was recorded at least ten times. DNA for the CDR3: TGTGCCAGCAGTAGCCCCGGCGATGAAAAACTGTTTTTT. Translation: CASSSPGDEKLFF. The V gene is TRBV28, the J gene TRBJ1-4; D gene uncertain. Germline lookup yields CDR1 MDHEN and CDR2 SYDVKM. The CDR3 extends over 13 amino acids. V lost 5 bases and J 6 bases, leaving 10 bases between the germline ends.

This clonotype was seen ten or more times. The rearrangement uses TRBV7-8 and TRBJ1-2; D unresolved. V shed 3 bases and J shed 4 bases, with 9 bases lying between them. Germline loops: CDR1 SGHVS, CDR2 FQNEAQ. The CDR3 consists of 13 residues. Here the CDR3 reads CASSFRSFYGYTF. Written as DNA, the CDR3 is TGTGCCAGCAGCTTTAGGAGTTTCTATGGCTACACCTTC.

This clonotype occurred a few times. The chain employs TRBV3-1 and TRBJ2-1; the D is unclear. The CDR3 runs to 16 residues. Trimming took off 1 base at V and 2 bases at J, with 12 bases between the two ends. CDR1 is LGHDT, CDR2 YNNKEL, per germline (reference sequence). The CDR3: CASSQVVHTAYNEQFF. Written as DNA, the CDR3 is TGTGCCAGCAGCCAAGTCGTCCATACTGCCTACAATGAGCAGTTCTTC.

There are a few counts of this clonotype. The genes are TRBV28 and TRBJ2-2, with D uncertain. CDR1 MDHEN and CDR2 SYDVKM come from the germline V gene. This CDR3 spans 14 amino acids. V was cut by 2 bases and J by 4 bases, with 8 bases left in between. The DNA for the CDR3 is TGTGCCAGCAGTTTAGAGACCCTCACCGGGGAGCTGTTTTTT. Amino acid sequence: CASSLETLTGELFF. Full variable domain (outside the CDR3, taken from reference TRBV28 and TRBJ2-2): DVKVTQSSRYLVKRTGEKVFLECVQDMDHENMFWYRQDPGLGLRLIYFSYDVKMKEKGDIPEGYSVSREKKERFSLILESASTNQTSMYLCASSLETLTGELFFGEGSRLTVL.

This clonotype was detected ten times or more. This CDR3 is CASRSRTGIADEQYF. The CDR3, as DNA: TGTGCCAGCAGGTCTAGAACAGGGATTGCAGACGAGCAGTACTTC. V and J are TRBV12-3 or TRBV12-4 and TRBJ2-7; possibly TRBD1 for D (6 bases). Deletions cut 6 bases from V and 5 bases from J, with 20 bases between. This CDR3 has 15 residues.

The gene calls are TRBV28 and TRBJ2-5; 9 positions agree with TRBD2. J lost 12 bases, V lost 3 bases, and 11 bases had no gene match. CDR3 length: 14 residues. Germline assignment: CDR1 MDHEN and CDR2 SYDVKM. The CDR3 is CASSFSPRRGGEYF. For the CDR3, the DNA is TGTGCCAGCAGTTTTTCCCCACGCCGCGGGGGGGAGTACTTC.

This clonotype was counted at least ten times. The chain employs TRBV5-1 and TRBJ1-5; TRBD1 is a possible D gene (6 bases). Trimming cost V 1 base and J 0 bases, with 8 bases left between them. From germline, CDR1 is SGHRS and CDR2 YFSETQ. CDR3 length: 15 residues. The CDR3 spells CASSLSGVSNQPQHF. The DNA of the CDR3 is TGCGCCAGCAGCTTGTCAGGGGTTAGCAATCAGCCCCAGCATTTT.

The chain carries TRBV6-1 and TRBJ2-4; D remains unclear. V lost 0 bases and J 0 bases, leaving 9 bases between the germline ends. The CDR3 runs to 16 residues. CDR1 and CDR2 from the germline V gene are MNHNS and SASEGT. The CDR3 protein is CASSEAEGLAKNIQYF. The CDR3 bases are TGTGCCAGCAGTGAAGCTGAAGGGCTAGCCAAAAACATTCAGTACTTC.

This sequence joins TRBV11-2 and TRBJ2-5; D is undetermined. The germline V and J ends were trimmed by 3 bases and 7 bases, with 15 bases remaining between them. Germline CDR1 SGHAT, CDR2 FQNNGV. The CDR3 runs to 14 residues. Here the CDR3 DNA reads TGTGCCAGCAGCTTCGGGTACCTCCCAGGGACCCAGTACTTC. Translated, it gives CASSFGYLPGTQYF.

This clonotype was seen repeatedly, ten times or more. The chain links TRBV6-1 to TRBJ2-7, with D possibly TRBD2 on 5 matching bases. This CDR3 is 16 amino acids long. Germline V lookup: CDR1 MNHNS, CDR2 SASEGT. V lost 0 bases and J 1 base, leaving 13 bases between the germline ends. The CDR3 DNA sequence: TGTGCCAGCAGTGAAGCGCTCGGGGTTGCATCCTACGAGCAGTACTTC. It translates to CASSEALGVASYEQYF.

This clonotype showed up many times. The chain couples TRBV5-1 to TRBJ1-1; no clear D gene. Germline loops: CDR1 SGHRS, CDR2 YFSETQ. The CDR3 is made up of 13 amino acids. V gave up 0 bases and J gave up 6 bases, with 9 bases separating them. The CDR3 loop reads CASSLGPTAEAFF. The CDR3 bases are TGCGCCAGCAGCTTGGGCCCTACGGCTGAAGCTTTCTTT.

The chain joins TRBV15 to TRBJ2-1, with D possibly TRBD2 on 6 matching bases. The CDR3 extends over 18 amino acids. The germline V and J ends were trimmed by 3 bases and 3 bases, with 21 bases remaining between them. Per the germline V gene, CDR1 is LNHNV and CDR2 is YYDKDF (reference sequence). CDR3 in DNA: TGTGCCACCAGCAGTGATACAGGACTAAAAGGGAGCTACAATGAGCAGTTCTTC. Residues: CATSSDTGLKGSYNEQFF.

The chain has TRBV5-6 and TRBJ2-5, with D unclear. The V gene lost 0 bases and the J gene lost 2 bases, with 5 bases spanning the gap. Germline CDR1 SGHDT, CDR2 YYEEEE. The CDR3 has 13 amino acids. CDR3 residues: CASSLELQETQYF. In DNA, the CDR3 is TGTGCCAGCAGCTTGGAGTTACAAGAGACCCAGTACTTC.

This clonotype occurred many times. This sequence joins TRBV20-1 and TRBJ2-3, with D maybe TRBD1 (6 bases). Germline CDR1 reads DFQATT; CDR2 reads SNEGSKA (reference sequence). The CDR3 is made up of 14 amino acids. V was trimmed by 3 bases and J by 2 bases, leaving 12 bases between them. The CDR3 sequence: CSASPGDLTDTQYF. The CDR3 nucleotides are TGCAGTGCTAGCCCAGGGGATCTCACAGATACGCAGTATTTT.

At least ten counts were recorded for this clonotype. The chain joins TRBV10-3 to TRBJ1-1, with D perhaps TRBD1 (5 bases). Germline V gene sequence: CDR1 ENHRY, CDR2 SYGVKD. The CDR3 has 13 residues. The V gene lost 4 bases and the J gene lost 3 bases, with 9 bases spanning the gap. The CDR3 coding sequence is TGTGCCATCAGTGCGGGGCTGTACACTGAAGCTTTCTTT. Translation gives CAISAGLYTEAFF.

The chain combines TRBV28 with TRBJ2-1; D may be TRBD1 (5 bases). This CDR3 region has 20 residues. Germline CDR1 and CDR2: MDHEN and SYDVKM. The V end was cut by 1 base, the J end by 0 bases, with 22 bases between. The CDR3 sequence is CASSLSAGRAPPSSYNEQFF. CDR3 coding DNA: TGTGCCAGCAGTTTATCGGCAGGCAGGGCCCCACCTAGCTCCTACAATGAGCAGTTCTTC.

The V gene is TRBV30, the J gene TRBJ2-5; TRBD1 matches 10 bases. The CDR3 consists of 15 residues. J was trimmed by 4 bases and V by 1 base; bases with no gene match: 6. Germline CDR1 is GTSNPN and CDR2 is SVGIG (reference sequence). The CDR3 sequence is CAWSEDRGIGETQYF. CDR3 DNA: TGTGCCTGGAGTGAGGACAGGGGGATCGGAGAGACCCAGTACTTC.

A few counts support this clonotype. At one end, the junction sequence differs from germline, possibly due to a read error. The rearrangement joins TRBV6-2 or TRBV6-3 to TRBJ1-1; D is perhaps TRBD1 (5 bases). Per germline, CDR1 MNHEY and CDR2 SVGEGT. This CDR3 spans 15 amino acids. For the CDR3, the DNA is TGTGCCAGCAGTTATGGGACGGCTGAGGGCACTGGAGCTTTCTTT. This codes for CASSYGTAEGTGAFF.

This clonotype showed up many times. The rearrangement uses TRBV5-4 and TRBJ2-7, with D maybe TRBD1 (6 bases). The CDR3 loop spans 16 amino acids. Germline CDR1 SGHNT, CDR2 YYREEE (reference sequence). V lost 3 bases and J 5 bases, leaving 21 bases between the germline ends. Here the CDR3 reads CASSWGPGGAKNEQYF. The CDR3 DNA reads TGTGCCAGCAGCTGGGGGCCGGGTGGGGCGAAAAACGAGCAGTACTTC.

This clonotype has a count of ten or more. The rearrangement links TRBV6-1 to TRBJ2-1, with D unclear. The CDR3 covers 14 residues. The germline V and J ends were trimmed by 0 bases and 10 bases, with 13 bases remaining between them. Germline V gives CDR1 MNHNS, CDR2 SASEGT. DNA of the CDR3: TGTGCCAGCAGTGAAGCGGTTTACGAGGTAGAGCAGTTCTTC. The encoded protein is CASSEAVYEVEQFF.

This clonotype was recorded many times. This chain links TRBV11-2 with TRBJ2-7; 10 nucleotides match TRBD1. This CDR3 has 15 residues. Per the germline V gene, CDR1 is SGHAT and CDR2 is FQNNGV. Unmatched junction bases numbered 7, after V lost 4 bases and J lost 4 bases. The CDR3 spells CASSSGQGIVYEQYF. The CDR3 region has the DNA TGTGCCAGCAGCTCGGGACAGGGGATCGTGTACGAGCAGTACTTC.

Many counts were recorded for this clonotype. CDR3: CASSPQGTRRNTIYF. CDR3 in DNA: TGTGCCAGCAGCCCTCAAGGGACAAGAAGAAACACCATATATTTT. The chain carries TRBV28 and TRBJ1-3; D is possibly TRBD1 (6 bases). Germline V CDR1 and CDR2: MDHEN, SYDVKM. Trimming shortened V by 6 bases and J by 5 bases, and 17 bases separated the two germline ends. This CDR3 is built from 15 residues.

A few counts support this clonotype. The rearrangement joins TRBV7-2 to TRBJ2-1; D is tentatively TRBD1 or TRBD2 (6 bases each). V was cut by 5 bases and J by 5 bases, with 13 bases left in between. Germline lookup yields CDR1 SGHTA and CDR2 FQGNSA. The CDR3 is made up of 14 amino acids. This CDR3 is CASSPRRGHNEQFF. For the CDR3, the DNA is TGTGCCAGCAGCCCCCGCCGGGGGCACAATGAGCAGTTCTTC.

The CDR3 loop reads CASSWNQGTGNTIYF. Written as DNA, the CDR3 is TGTGCCAGCAGTTGGAACCAGGGAACTGGAAACACCATATATTTT. This chain joins TRBV6-1 and TRBJ1-3; D may be TRBD1 (5 bases). This CDR3 has 15 amino acids. Germline values: CDR1 MNHNS, CDR2 SASEGT. V was pared by 5 bases and J by 2 bases, with 13 bases between.

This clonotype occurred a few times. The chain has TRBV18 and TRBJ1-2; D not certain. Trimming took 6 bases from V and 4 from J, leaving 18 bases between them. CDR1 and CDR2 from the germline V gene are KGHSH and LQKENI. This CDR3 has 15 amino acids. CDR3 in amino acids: CASSRSDRILYGYTF. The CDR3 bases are TGTGCCAGCTCCCGCTCGGACCGGATCCTCTATGGCTACACCTTC.

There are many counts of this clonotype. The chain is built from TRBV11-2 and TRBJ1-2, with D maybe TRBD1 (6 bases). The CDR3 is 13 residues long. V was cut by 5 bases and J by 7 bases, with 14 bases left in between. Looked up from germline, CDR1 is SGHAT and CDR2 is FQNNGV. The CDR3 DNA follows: TGTGCCAGCAGCCTCCTTGAGGGGGGTGGCTACACCTTC. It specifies CASSLLEGGGYTF.

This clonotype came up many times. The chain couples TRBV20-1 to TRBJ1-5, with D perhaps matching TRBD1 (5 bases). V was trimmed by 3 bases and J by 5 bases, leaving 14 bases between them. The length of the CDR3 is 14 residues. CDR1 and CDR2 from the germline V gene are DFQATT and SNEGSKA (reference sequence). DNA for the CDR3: TGCAGTGCTAGCAGGGAAGGCTTGGATCAGCCCCAGCATTTT. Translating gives CSASREGLDQPQHF.

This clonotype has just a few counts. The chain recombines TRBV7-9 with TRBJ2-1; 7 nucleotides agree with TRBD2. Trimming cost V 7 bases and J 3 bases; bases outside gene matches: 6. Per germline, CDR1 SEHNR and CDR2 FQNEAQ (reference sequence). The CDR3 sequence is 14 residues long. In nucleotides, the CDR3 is TGTGCCAGCACCCGCGGGGGTGGCTACAATGAGCAGTTCTTC. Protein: CASTRGGGYNEQFF.

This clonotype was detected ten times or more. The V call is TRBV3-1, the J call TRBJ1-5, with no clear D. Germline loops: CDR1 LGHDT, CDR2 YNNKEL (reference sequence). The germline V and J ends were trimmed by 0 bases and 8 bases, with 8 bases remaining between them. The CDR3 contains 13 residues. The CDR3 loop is CASSQDGAKPQHF. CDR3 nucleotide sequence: TGTGCCAGCAGCCAAGATGGTGCAAAGCCCCAGCATTTT.

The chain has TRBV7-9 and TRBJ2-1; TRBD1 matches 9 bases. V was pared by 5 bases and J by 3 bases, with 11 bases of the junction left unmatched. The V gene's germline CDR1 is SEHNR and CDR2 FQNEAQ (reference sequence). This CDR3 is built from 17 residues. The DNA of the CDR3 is TGTGCCAGCAGCCCGACGACCGGGACAGGGATCTACAATGAGCAGTTCTTC. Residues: CASSPTTGTGIYNEQFF.

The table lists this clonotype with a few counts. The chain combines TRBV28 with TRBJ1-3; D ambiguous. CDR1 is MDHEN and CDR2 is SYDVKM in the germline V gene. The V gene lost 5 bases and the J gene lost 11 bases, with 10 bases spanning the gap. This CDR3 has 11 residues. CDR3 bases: TGTGCCAGCAGTAACATAGTCTCCATATATTTT. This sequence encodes CASSNIVSIYF.

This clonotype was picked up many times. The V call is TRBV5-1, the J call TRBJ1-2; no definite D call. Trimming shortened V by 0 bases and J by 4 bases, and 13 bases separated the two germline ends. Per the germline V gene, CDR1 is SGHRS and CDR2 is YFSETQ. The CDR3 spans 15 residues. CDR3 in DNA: TGCGCCAGCAGCTTGGGACTCAGCGCCGGCTATGGCTACACCTTC. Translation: CASSLGLSAGYGYTF.